One sample yielded the 9 T cell receptor beta chains listed below, sequenced in a study of OX40 agonist ivuxolimab in advanced cancers. The repertoire was sequenced with immunoSEQ multiplex PCR; TCRdb's copy has only in-frame clones and lacks some. Of about 100,000 clones in the sample, approximately 90% were seen once. The input for sequencing was CD4+ or CD8+ T cells sorted from blood, taken in a trial of the OX40 agonist ivuxolimab. These receptor sequences come from an adult with an advanced solid tumor such as melanoma, head and neck, liver or kidney cancer.

The rearrangement uses TRBV7-9 and TRBJ2-1, with D possibly matching TRBD2 (6 bases). Trimming removed 4 bases at V and 0 bases at J, with 13 bases between. Germline lookup yields CDR1 SEHNR and CDR2 FQNEAQ (reference sequence). The CDR3 sequence is 16 residues long. In DNA form, the CDR3 reads TGTGCCAGCAGCTGGGATAGCGGCAGCTCCTACAATGAGCAGTTCTTC. Amino acids: CASSWDSGSSYNEQFF.

This clone has a handful of counts. This sample also contains other DNA sequences that code for the same CDR3. This chain joins TRBV5-1 and TRBJ2-1; the D is unclear. Germline CDR1 is SGHRS and CDR2 is YFSETQ. CDR3 length: 12 amino acids. Trimming took off 7 bases at V and 3 bases at J, with 8 bases between the two ends. CDR3 region: CASSGGYNEQFF. In nucleotides, the CDR3 is TGCGCCAGCTCTGGCGGCTACAATGAGCAGTTCTTC.

V gene TRBV7-2 combines with J gene TRBJ2-1, with D possibly being TRBD1 (7 bases). This CDR3 has 17 residues. V lost 1 base and J lost 2, with 15 bases in between. The V gene's germline CDR1 is SGHTA and CDR2 FQGNSA. The chain's CDR3 is CASSLGAGQSTYNEQFF. The CDR3 coding sequence is TGTGCCAGCAGCTTAGGTGCGGGACAGTCAACCTACAATGAGCAGTTCTTC.

CDR3 DNA: TGTGCCAGCAGCTTAGGGATAGCGGGGCCCCAAGAGACCCAGTACTTC. Encoded protein: CASSLGIAGPQETQYF. The J gene is TRBJ2-5, the V gene TRBV7-2; 8 bases line up with TRBD2. Looked up from germline, CDR1 is SGHTA and CDR2 is FQGNSA. V shed 1 base and J 1 base; nucleotides not matched to a gene: 5. The CDR3 sequence is 16 residues long.

The chain uses TRBV7-2 and TRBJ2-2, with 14 bases that match TRBD2. The CDR3 consists of 17 residues. V was clipped by 5 bases and J by 5 bases; unmatched bases: 7. Germline V gives CDR1 SGHTA, CDR2 FQGNSA. CDR3 amino acids: CASSRLAGGPGTGELFF. The CDR3 DNA reads TGTGCCAGCAGCAGACTAGCGGGAGGGCCGGGAACCGGGGAGCTGTTTTTT.

To note about this clone: The junction does not match germline at one end; this may be a read error. This sequence joins TRBV9 and TRBJ1-5; D remains unclear. The CDR3 covers 11 residues. Germline V gene sequence: CDR1 SGDLS, CDR2 YYNGEE. This CDR3 reads CPRCLCQPQHF. For the CDR3, the DNA is TGCCCGAGGTGCCTGTGTCAGCCCCAGCATTTT.

V and J are TRBV30 and TRBJ2-7; D perhaps matches TRBD2 (6 bases). The CDR3 loop spans 14 amino acids. From germline, CDR1 is GTSNPN and CDR2 SVGIG (reference sequence). V was shortened by 0 bases and J by 6 bases, with 15 bases between the two germline ends. The CDR3 region is CAWSVYGRASEQYF. For the CDR3, the DNA is TGTGCCTGGAGTGTATACGGGAGAGCAAGCGAGCAGTACTTC.

V gene TRBV6-6 combines with J gene TRBJ1-3; 7 nucleotides agree with TRBD1. Germline V lookup: CDR1 MNHNY, CDR2 SVGAGI (reference sequence). The CDR3 sequence is 15 residues long. V lost 7 bases, J lost 4 bases, and 10 bases stayed unmatched. The DNA of the CDR3 is TGTGCCAGCATCTACCGACAGGGCGTCGGAAACACCATATATTTT. This encodes CASIYRQGVGNTIYF.

This chain links TRBV28 with TRBJ2-7, with D perhaps given as TRBD1 or TRBD2 (5 bases each). CDR3 length: 15 residues. Germline CDR1 reads MDHEN; CDR2 reads SYDVKM. V lost 2 bases and J 6 bases, leaving 17 bases between the germline ends. For the CDR3, the DNA is TGTGCCAGCAGTTTAATTTTGGGGGTTTCGGGCGAGCAGTACTTC. It translates to CASSLILGVSGEQYF.